The source of this T cell receptor (beta chain) is a study of tumor and adjacent non-tumor tissue in lung cancer. Turning to the study itself: Some 3.9 million productive TCRbeta reads were obtained per sample on average.

A modified ARM-PCR protocol with three rounds of nested PCR amplified TCRbeta. MiXCR, run by TCRdb on the multiplex PCR reads, gives a single entry per CDR3 protein. The sample lists approximately 47,000 distinct CDR3 sequences; under 75% were seen once. The template was RNA from unsorted bulk tissue. Distant lung tissue was collected more than 3 cm away from the tumor edge. About this clonotype itself: What it recognizes is unknown. An end of the junction does not agree with germline; a read error may underlie this.

Study findings and constraints: Tumor tissue had significantly higher TCR diversity than normal lung.

The germline CDR1 and CDR2 sequences are SGHKS and YYEKEE (reference sequence). CDR3 length equals 13 residues. This sequence joins TRBV5-5 and TRBJ1-1; no clear D. The TCR sequence derives from a woman between 65 and 79 years old with non-small cell lung cancer. The sample comprised distant non-tumor lung tissue. The CDR3 DNA is TGTGCCAACACCCTGTTAGGAGACACTGAAACTTTCTTT. It encodes CANTLLGDTETFF.